This entry lists 24 T cell receptor beta chains sequenced from one sample in a study of early stage breast cancer tumors. TCRdb's copy holds only in-frame clones and misses some; the assay was immunoSEQ multiplex PCR. The sample carries about 69,000 clones, more than 70% recorded once. The sample comprised blood. The receptor source for this set is a person aged 40 to 50 with breast cancer.

The rearrangement joins TRBV5-8 to TRBJ2-7; D is perhaps TRBD2 (5 bases). Germline CDR1 and CDR2: SGHTS and YDEGEE. The CDR3 loop spans 14 amino acids. Trimming left V 2 bases short and J 3 bases short, with 12 bases between. This CDR3 is CASSLLGVNYEQYF. Written as DNA, the CDR3 is TGTGCCAGCAGCTTACTCGGGGTAAACTACGAGCAGTACTTC.

The chain links TRBV19 to TRBJ1-5; D unclear. Germline lookup yields CDR1 LNHDA and CDR2 SQIVND (reference sequence). V was shortened by 1 base and J by 3 bases, with 10 bases between the two germline ends. This CDR3 region has 15 residues. The CDR3 is CASSIVRVNNQPQHF. The CDR3 DNA follows: TGTGCCAGTAGTATAGTGAGGGTGAACAATCAGCCCCAGCATTTT. The whole variable domain, filled in from reference TRBV19 and TRBJ1-5, reads DGGITQSPKYLFRKEGQNVTLSCEQNLNHDAMYWYRQDPGQGLRLIYYSQIVNDFQKGDIAEGYSVSREKKESFPLTVTSAQKNPTAFYLCASSIVRVNNQPQHFGDGTRLSIL.

V usage is TRBV7-2 and J usage is TRBJ1-2; D is possibly TRBD1 (6 bases). CDR3 length: 14 residues. Germline lookup yields CDR1 SGHTA and CDR2 FQGNSA. Trimming stripped 4 bases from V and 5 bases from J, with 14 bases between. The CDR3 coding sequence is TGTGCCAGCAGCTCGACAGAAAGGGGGTATGGCTACACCTTC. This sequence encodes CASSSTERGYGYTF.

The chain employs TRBV2 and TRBJ2-7; the D is unclear. The V end was cut by 2 bases, the J end by 4 bases, with 3 bases between. Germline CDR1 SNHLY, CDR2 FYNNEI. CDR3 length: 11 amino acids. CDR3: CASSETYEQYF. The CDR3 DNA is TGTGCCAGCAGTGAAACGTACGAGCAGTACTTC.

This clone was seen a handful of times. V gene TRBV30 combines with J gene TRBJ1-2; D might be TRBD1 (5 bases). The CDR3 spans 13 residues. V lost 3 bases to trimming and J lost 3 bases, with 11 bases between them. CDR1 GTSNPN and CDR2 SVGIG come from the germline V gene (reference sequence). The CDR3 sequence: CAWRPPGYYGYTF. As DNA, the CDR3 is TGTGCCTGGAGACCTCCAGGGTACTATGGCTACACCTTC.

This chain joins TRBV28 and TRBJ2-7; 9 bases agree with TRBD1. CDR1 and CDR2 (germline): MDHEN, SYDVKM. Trimming at V came to 6 bases and at J to 4 bases, leaving 16 bases not matched to a gene. The CDR3 has 17 residues. DNA for the CDR3: TGTGCCAGCAGCCCCGGTGTGGGGGGACAGGGCGGATACGAGCAGTACTTC. As protein: CASSPGVGGQGGYEQYF.

The genes are TRBV7-9 and TRBJ1-2; maybe TRBD1 (5 bases). Germline loops: CDR1 SEHNR, CDR2 FQNEAQ (reference sequence). The V end was cut by 5 bases, the J end by 8 bases, with 12 bases between. This CDR3 region has 12 residues. The CDR3 loop reads CASSPGRQGYTF. CDR3 DNA: TGTGCCAGCAGCCCAGGGAGACAGGGCTACACCTTC.

The rearrangement uses TRBV2 and TRBJ2-1, with D unresolved. Germline values: CDR1 SNHLY, CDR2 FYNNEI. Trimming stripped 6 bases from V and 6 bases from J, with 12 bases between. CDR3 size: 13 residues. The DNA of the CDR3 is TGTGCCAGCAGACTGACGGAAGGCAATGAGCAGTTCTTC. Its translation: CASRLTEGNEQFF. Full variable domain (missing parts from reference TRBV2 and TRBJ2-1): EPEVTQTPSHQVTQMGQEVILRCVPISNHLYFYWYRQILGQKVEFLVSFYNNEISEKSEIFDDQFSVERPDGSNFTLKIRSTKLEDSAMYFCASRLTEGNEQFFGPGTRLTVL.

CDR3 residues: CAWRIGGHYGYTF. The CDR3 nucleotides read TGTGCCTGGAGGATTGGGGGCCACTATGGCTACACCTTC. The chain recombines TRBV30 with TRBJ1-2, with D maybe TRBD1 (6 bases). Trimming removed 3 bases at V and 3 bases at J, with 11 bases between. The CDR3 totals 13 residues. Germline V gene lookup returns CDR1 GTSNPN and CDR2 SVGIG (reference sequence).

The CDR3 region is CASSQEYQGSSSNQPQHF. CDR3 DNA sequence: TGTGCCAGCAGCCAAGAATATCAGGGCTCATCTAGCAATCAGCCCCAGCATTTT. V gene TRBV14 combines with J gene TRBJ1-5, with D tentatively TRBD1 (5 bases). The V gene's germline CDR1 is SGHDN and CDR2 FVKESK. The V end was cut by 0 bases, the J end by 0 bases, with 15 bases between. This CDR3 has 18 amino acids. Looking up the rest from reference TRBV14 and TRBJ1-5 gives the full variable domain: EAGVTQFPSHSVIEKGQTVTLRCDPISGHDNLYWYRRVMGKEIKFLLHFVKESKQDESGMPNNRFLAERTGGTYSTLKVQPAELEDSGVYFCASSQEYQGSSSNQPQHFGDGTRLSIL.

The genes are TRBV18 and TRBJ1-5; 7 bases match TRBD1. The germline CDR1 and CDR2 sequences are KGHSH and LQKENI. V lost 3 bases to trimming and J lost 4 bases; unmatched junction nucleotides: 6. CDR3 length: 15 amino acids. The CDR3: CASSPGTVTNQPQHF. Here the CDR3 DNA reads TGTGCCAGCTCACCCGGGACAGTGACTAATCAGCCCCAGCATTTT.

J is TRBJ1-5 and V is TRBV2; the match to TRBD1 covers 7 bases. Germline lookup yields CDR1 SNHLY and CDR2 FYNNEI. The CDR3 is made up of 14 amino acids. V was pared by 6 bases and J by 4 bases, with 6 bases of the junction left unmatched. In nucleotides, the CDR3 is TGTGCCAGCAGCCCTGACAGGGAAAATCAGCCCCAGCATTTT. Translating gives CASSPDRENQPQHF. The full variable domain, with the rest looked up from reference TRBV2 and TRBJ1-5, is EPEVTQTPSHQVTQMGQEVILRCVPISNHLYFYWYRQILGQKVEFLVSFYNNEISEKSEIFDDQFSVERPDGSNFTLKIRSTKLEDSAMYFCASSPDRENQPQHFGDGTRLSIL.

This chain uses TRBV27 with TRBJ2-2; tentative D call: TRBD2 (5 bases). The ends were cut back, 0 bases at V and 0 bases at J, with 20 bases in the middle. The CDR3 runs to 20 residues. From germline, CDR1 is MNHEY and CDR2 SMNVEV (reference sequence). CDR3 bases: TGTGCCAGCAGTTTATCGCAGCGGACTTCGGTTAACGCGAACACCGGGGAGCTGTTTTTT. Its protein product is CASSLSQRTSVNANTGELFF.

This clone was found once. This chain uses TRBV7-9 with TRBJ2-5; 8 bases are a match to TRBD1. Germline CDR1 and CDR2: SEHNR and FQNEAQ (reference sequence). The CDR3 runs 15 residues. The V and J ends lost 2 bases and 5 bases, in that order; junction bases with no gene match: 7. CDR3 DNA: TGTGCCAGCAGCTTAAGGGGCAGGGGGCTGGAGACCCAGTACTTC. This encodes CASSLRGRGLETQYF.

The rearrangement joins TRBV6-1 to TRBJ2-3, with TRBD1 as a possible D gene (5 bases). Germline CDR1 reads MNHNS; CDR2 reads SASEGT. This CDR3 is built from 13 residues. V lost 5 bases and J lost 1, with 7 bases in between. Here the CDR3 reads CASSLQGTDTQYF. The CDR3 DNA reads as TGTGCCAGCAGTTTACAGGGCACAGATACGCAGTATTTT.

The table lists this clone with a count of one. The genes are TRBV27 and TRBJ1-4; 9 nucleotides agree with TRBD1. The CDR3 extends over 15 amino acids. Trimming removed 5 bases from V and 6 bases from J; junction bases left unmatched: 7. CDR1 is MNHEY, CDR2 SMNVEV, per germline (reference sequence). This chain's CDR3 is CASSTYRGRDEKLFF. The CDR3 bases are TGTGCCAGCAGTACCTACAGGGGGCGCGATGAAAAACTGTTTTTT.

The CDR3 DNA follows: TGTGCCAGCGTCTTGGTAAATGAGCAGTTCTTC. Translated: CASVLVNEQFF. The genes are TRBV6-1 and TRBJ2-1, with no clear D. Trimming stripped 8 bases from V and 7 bases from J, with 9 bases between. Looked up from germline, CDR1 is MNHNS and CDR2 is SASEGT. This CDR3 is 11 amino acids long.

This chain joins TRBV6-1 and TRBJ1-5; 7 bases align to TRBD1. Germline V gene lookup returns CDR1 MNHNS and CDR2 SASEGT. The V and J ends lost 4 bases and 7 bases, in that order; junction bases with no gene match: 10. This CDR3 is built from 15 residues. CDR3 DNA: TGTGCCAGCAGTGCCAGACAGGGAAGGGGACAGCCCCAGCATTTT. Its protein is CASSARQGRGQPQHF.

V usage is TRBV28 and J usage is TRBJ1-4, with unresolved D. The CDR3 is 12 residues long. The germline V gene encodes CDR1 MDHEN and CDR2 SYDVKM. Trimming removed 5 bases at V and 12 bases at J, with 13 bases between. In nucleotides, the CDR3 is TGTGCCAGCAGTCCGCCTCTAAGGGAACTGTTTTTT. The encoded protein is CASSPPLRELFF. Based on the CDR3 plus reference TRBV28 and TRBJ1-4, the full variable domain is DVKVTQSSRYLVKRTGEKVFLECVQDMDHENMFWYRQDPGLGLRLIYFSYDVKMKEKGDIPEGYSVSREKKERFSLILESASTNQTSMYLCASSPPLRELFFGSGTQLSVL.

This chain joins TRBV28 and TRBJ1-3; D possibly corresponds to TRBD1 (6 bases). The CDR3 totals 17 residues. Germline values: CDR1 MDHEN, CDR2 SYDVKM. V lost 5 bases and J 4 bases, leaving 21 bases between the germline ends. In DNA, the CDR3 is TGTGCCAGCAGTGTGGGCGGGGGCTTTGGTATAGGAAACACCATATATTTT. Protein sequence: CASSVGGGFGIGNTIYF.

This clone was detected a few times. Germline and junction disagree at one end, which may indicate a read error. This chain connects TRBV7-7 to TRBJ2-7, with D uncertain. The CDR3 is 13 amino acids. Germline loops: CDR1 SSHAT, CDR2 FNYEAQ (reference sequence). The CDR3 nucleotides are TGTGCTAGCAGCTTCGGCGCTACCTACGAGCAGTACTTC. Translating it yields CASSFGATYEQYF.

The chain employs TRBV28 and TRBJ1-2, with D perhaps matching TRBD1 (6 bases). V lost 5 bases and J 3 bases, leaving 7 bases between the germline ends. Germline V gene sequence: CDR1 MDHEN, CDR2 SYDVKM. The CDR3 is made up of 12 amino acids. The DNA for the CDR3 is TGTGCCAGCAGTCCAGGGGACTATGGCTACACCTTC. Protein product: CASSPGDYGYTF.

The sample holds a few counts of this clone. This sequence joins TRBV9 and TRBJ2-5, with a weak D call TRBD1 (5 bases). CDR1 and CDR2 from the germline V gene are SGDLS and YYNGEE. CDR3 length: 12 amino acids. V lost 0 bases to trimming and J lost 5 bases, with 5 bases between them. This CDR3 reads CASSVEGETQYF. The CDR3 DNA follows: TGTGCCAGCAGCGTAGAGGGGGAGACCCAGTACTTC.

The chain couples TRBV6-1 to TRBJ2-7; 12 positions match TRBD2. The J segment lost 6 bases and the V segment lost 9 bases, leaving 6 bases of the junction unmatched. This CDR3 region has 13 residues. Germline V lookup: CDR1 MNHNS, CDR2 SASEGT. The CDR3, as DNA: TGTGCCAGTCGTACACTAGCGGGAGGCGAGCAGTACTTC. It codes for CASRTLAGGEQYF.